Listed below are T cell receptor beta chains from one sample, sequenced in a study of blood T cell repertoires in COVID-19. Data came from immunoSEQ multiplex PCR; TCRdb stores just in-frame clones and leaves some out. There are about 39,000 clones in the sample; 70% to 90% occur only once, and 9.9% lies in the top ten. The sample consisted of peripheral blood. These receptors were collected from a human donor in a cohort sampled during active COVID-19. Both conserved end residues are trimmed from each CDR3.

v_gene	j_gene	CDR3aa
TRBV5-1	TRBJ1-4	ASSSDTGTGTEKLF
TRBV3-1/TRBV3-2	TRBJ1-3	ASSRLTRGNTIY
TRBV11-2	TRBJ2-2	ASGFGGGTGELF
TRBV7-3	TRBJ2-1	ASSLGGYDNEQF
TRBV3-1/TRBV3-2	TRBJ2-2	ASSQVWTGAGELF
TRBV7-2	TRBJ1-5	ASSSRPRGAIDYNQPQH
TRBV9	TRBJ1-1	ASSPLQANTEAF
TRBV5-4	TRBJ2-2	ASSPGTGRISRTGELF
TRBV5-1	TRBJ2-3	ASRPRPSLTDTQY
TRBV19	TRBJ1-4	ASSAARGRFEKLF
TRBV6-2/TRBV6-3	TRBJ1-1	ASSYTALSEAF
TRBV27	TRBJ2-7	ASSPLGQGKEQY
TRBV7-3	TRBJ2-2	ASSLLAPTGELF
TRBV29-1	TRBJ2-3	SANLDRDTQY
TRBV18	TRBJ2-6	ASSPRMVGEGSGANVLT
TRBV7-6	TRBJ2-1	ASSLEVGGMNEQF
TRBV5-1	TRBJ2-2	ASSLAAGELF
TRBV29-1	TRBJ2-5	SVEPTPAQY
TRBV20-1	TRBJ1-2	SASGTADGYT
TRBV30	TRBJ2-7	AWSREYEQY
TRBV2	TRBJ2-1	ASSERRGGYNEQF
TRBV3-1/TRBV3-2	TRBJ2-4	ASSLSGQGRNIQY
TRBV4-1	TRBJ2-1	ASSQGSTSGYNEQF
TRBV4-3	TRBJ2-1	ASSQSAGGAFYNEQF
TRBV9	TRBJ2-5	ASSAEVPGTQY
TRBV7-9	TRBJ2-7	ASSLAGGGQVGEQY
TRBV5-1	TRBJ2-1	ASSLVMSGANYNEQF
TRBV29-1	TRBJ2-1	SAWTSGVPNEQF
TRBV5-5	TRBJ2-1	ASSLSVGDNGQF
TRBV12-3/TRBV12-4	TRBJ1-1	ASSFGEGTEAF
TRBV11-2	TRBJ2-5	ASSLGQGETQY
TRBV6-1	TRBJ1-5	ASSDRGLKMGSYQPQH
TRBV6-5	TRBJ1-2	ASSSVRVPYGYT
TRBV19	TRBJ1-1	ASSSITGYTEAF
TRBV6-5	TRBJ1-2	ASRGTGAGGYT
TRBV28	TRBJ2-7	ASSLGPGTYLYEQY
TRBV9	TRBJ2-1	ASSVVTGGPGNEQF
TRBV30	TRBJ2-2	AWRRSSNTGELF
TRBV11-3	TRBJ2-2	ASSLGGLAGIGELF
TRBV19	TRBJ1-1	ASSIGPGSTEAF
TRBV6-1	TRBJ1-3	ASSPGFTGNTIY
TRBV6-5	TRBJ1-5	ASLFSGTVPGPQH
TRBV3-1/TRBV3-2	TRBJ1-1	ASSQAVSGSGAF
TRBV4-3	TRBJ2-3	ASSAEGDTDTQY
TRBV19	TRBJ1-6	ASRTGTGRSPLH
TRBV30	TRBJ2-2	AWSVGTPNTGELF
TRBV7-9	TRBJ2-1	ASSLLRVSYNEQF
TRBV6-5	TRBJ1-2	ASSYEAGVVVHGYT
TRBV5-1	TRBJ2-5	ASGDPQGSPY
TRBV3-1/TRBV3-2	TRBJ1-5	ASSQDVNQPQH
TRBV14	TRBJ1-6	ASSQTLHNSPLH
TRBV10-1	TRBJ2-1	ASSDRVASVSNEQF
TRBV7-2	TRBJ2-3	ASSLEGYTQY
TRBV3-1/TRBV3-2	TRBJ1-2	ASSQDERYGYT
TRBV19	TRBJ1-2	ASSDREYGYT